Listed below are T cell receptor beta chains from one sample, sequenced in a study of blood T cells in healthy people across ages. TCRdb independently ran MiXCR on the 5' RACE reads; one entry per CDR3 protein. The table includes some 1.7 million distinct CDR3 sequences, roughly 27% detected once. The specimen was blood. These receptors all stem from a woman under 40 in good health. Both conserved end residues are part of each CDR3. D genes are given only for firm matches. The size field is filled for only some rows; it gives once, few, many or a size class.

size,J,D,length,V,CDR3,DNA
-,TRBJ2-7,-,18,TRBV11-2,CASSLGGRVGPPYYEQYF,TGTGCCAGCAGCTTAGGGGGTCGTGTGGGACCCCCGTACTACGAGCAGTACTTC
few,TRBJ2-3,TRBD2,16,TRBV6-1,CASSVASGFSTDTQYF,TGTGCCAGCAGTGTTGCTAGCGGGTTTAGCACAGATACGCAGTATTTT
many,TRBJ2-7,TRBD1,15,TRBV5-1,CASSLAGTGTYEQYF,TGTGCCAGCAGCTTAGCCGGGACAGGTACCTACGAGCAGTACTTC
many,TRBJ1-5,-,13,TRBV2,CASSEGRNQPQHF,TGTGCCAGCAGTGAAGGGCGCAATCAGCCCCAGCATTTT
many,TRBJ2-6,-,19,TRBV21-1,CASSTHNRGKLSGANVLTF,TGTGCCAGCAGCACCCACAACCGGGGCAAACTCTCTGGGGCCAACGTCCTGACTTTC
few,TRBJ2-5,-,13,TRBV10-3,CAINAQAQETQYF,TGTGCCATCAACGCACAGGCACAAGAGACCCAGTACTTC
few,TRBJ2-1,TRBD2,16,TRBV7-2,CASSLFEAGVYNEQFF,TGTGCCAGCAGCTTATTCGAGGCGGGAGTTTACAATGAGCAGTTCTTC
-,TRBJ2-7,TRBD1,16,TRBV5-5,CASSLDRDRATYEQYF,TGTGCCAGCAGCTTGGACCGGGACAGGGCCACCTACGAGCAGTACTTC
many,TRBJ2-1,-,14,TRBV27,CASRVEGSYNEQFF,TGTGCCAGTAGAGTGGAGGGCTCCTACAATGAGCAGTTCTTC
-,TRBJ2-6,-,16,TRBV4-1,CASSQEGGSGANVPTF,TGCGCCAGCAGCCAAGAAGGGGGATCCGGGGCCAACGTCCCGACTTTC
-,TRBJ2-2,-,14,TRBV5-1,CASSSGSYTGELFF,TGCGCCAGCAGCTCAGGGTCCTACACCGGGGAGCTGTTTTTT
few,TRBJ2-3,-,14,TRBV7-2,CASLGERSIGTQYF,TGTGCCAGCTTAGGGGAGCGGTCCATCGGTACGCAGTATTTT
-,TRBJ1-5,-,15,TRBV5-1,CASSPRAGADQPQHF,TGCGCCAGCAGCCCCAGAGCTGGGGCCGATCAGCCCCAGCATTTT
-,TRBJ2-1,TRBD1,15,TRBV5-4,CASRAPGQGFNEQFF,TGTGCCAGCAGAGCCCCGGGACAGGGTTTCAATGAGCAGTTCTTC
-,TRBJ1-2,TRBD1,15,TRBV27,CASSFSGQANYGYTF,TGTGCCAGCAGTTTTTCGGGACAGGCTAACTACGGCTACACCTTC
-,TRBJ2-7,TRBD1,16,TRBV4-3,CASSQARQGGLTEQYF,TGCGCCAGCAGCCAAGCCCGACAGGGGGGTTTGACCGAGCAGTACTTC
few,TRBJ1-2,-,13,TRBV14,CASSQEIYYGYTF,TGTGCCAGCAGCCAAGAGATATACTATGGCTACACCTTC
many,TRBJ2-7,TRBD1,13,TRBV5-1,CASSLGDRDEQYF,TGTGCCAGCAGCTTAGGGGACAGGGACGAGCAGTACTTC
-,TRBJ2-6,TRBD1,18,TRBV7-2,CASSLDGTGSLWANVLTF,TGTGCCAGCAGCTTAGACGGGACAGGGTCGCTCTGGGCCAACGTCCTGACTTTC
few,TRBJ1-2,-,10,TRBV12-3/TRBV12-4,CASSRKGYTF,TGTGCCAGCAGTCGTAAGGGCTACACCTTC
-,TRBJ1-1,-,15,TRBV4-2,CASSLRTAGETEAFF,TGTGCCAGCAGCCTAAGAACGGCGGGGGAGACTGAAGCTTTCTTT
few,TRBJ2-1,-,12,TRBV7-2,CASSLRAEEQFF,TGTGCCAGCAGCTTACGTGCGGAGGAGCAGTTCTTC
-,TRBJ1-2,TRBD1,16,TRBV7-2,CASSSGQGALGYGYTF,TGTGCCAGCAGCTCGGGACAGGGGGCGCTGGGGTATGGCTACACCTTC
-,TRBJ2-1,TRBD2,16,TRBV7-9,CASSSPGLAGGQEQFF,TGTGCCAGCAGCTCCCCCGGACTAGCGGGAGGGCAAGAGCAGTTCTTC
-,TRBJ1-5,-,14,TRBV12-3/TRBV12-4,CASSRTGSDQPQHF,TGTGCCAGCAGCCGAACAGGGTCGGACCAGCCCCAGCATTTT
-,TRBJ2-1,-,14,TRBV20-1,CSSKDLYRYNEQFF,TGCAGTTCCAAAGACCTCTACCGCTACAATGAGCAGTTCTTC
many,TRBJ2-6,TRBD1,18,TRBV12-3/TRBV12-4,CASGSPGQGAAGANVLTF,TGTGCCAGCGGTTCCCCTGGACAGGGGGCTGCTGGGGCCAACGTCCTGACTTTC
few,TRBJ2-5,TRBD2,14,TRBV27,CASSWTSGSQTQYF,TGTGCCAGCAGTTGGACTAGCGGGAGTCAGACCCAGTACTTC
many,TRBJ2-3,-,12,TRBV29-1,CSVGIGFNTQYF,TGCAGCGTTGGGATCGGGTTTAATACGCAGTATTTT
few,TRBJ2-3,-,12,TRBV10-3,CSISDQADTQYF,TGTTCCATCAGTGATCAGGCAGATACGCAGTATTTT
-,TRBJ2-5,-,15,TRBV7-9,CASSSTLGQQETQYF,TGTGCCAGCAGTTCTACCCTTGGACAGCAAGAGACCCAGTACTTC
many,TRBJ2-6,-,13,TRBV7-9,CASSSHGANVLTF,TGTGCCAGCAGCTCGCATGGGGCCAACGTCCTGACTTTC
-,TRBJ2-3,-,15,TRBV6-2/TRBV6-3,CASSSSPPTTDTQYF,TGTGCCAGCAGTTCCTCCCCCCCTACTACGGATACACAGTATTTT
-,TRBJ1-4,-,14,TRBV6-6,CASSVGDTNEKLFF,TGTGCCAGCAGTGTAGGGGACACTAATGAAAAACTGTTTTTT
-,TRBJ2-1,TRBD1,17,TRBV12-3/TRBV12-4,CASTLQDAGGVGNEQFF,TGTGCCAGCACCCTCCAAGACGCAGGGGGCGTAGGCAATGAGCAGTTCTTC
many,TRBJ2-1,-,16,TRBV4-3,CASSQNPRGALNEQFF,TGCGCCAGCAGCCAAAACCCTAGAGGCGCGCTAAATGAGCAGTTCTTC
many,TRBJ2-5,-,16,TRBV4-1,CASSQASRDFGETQYF,TGCGCCAGCAGCCAAGCTTCCCGGGACTTCGGAGAGACCCAGTACTTC
once,TRBJ2-1,TRBD2,15,TRBV12-3/TRBV12-4,CASSLKSGGLDEQFF,TGTGCCAGCAGTCTAAAGTCGGGGGGTTTGGATGAGCAGTTCTTC
few,TRBJ2-7,TRBD2,15,TRBV11-2,CASSLAAGVAYEQYF,TGTGCCAGCAGCTTAGCCGCGGGAGTCGCCTACGAGCAGTACTTC
few,TRBJ2-1,-,14,TRBV6-5,CASSYSDPHNEQFF,TGTGCCAGCAGTTACTCCGATCCCCACAATGAGCAGTTCTTC
-,TRBJ2-5,-,14,TRBV5-5,CASRRGSGEETQYF,TGTGCCAGCAGGAGGGGGAGTGGTGAAGAGACCCAGTACTTC
few,TRBJ2-7,-,13,TRBV29-1,CSVSQGTFYEQYF,TGCAGCGTTAGCCAGGGAACCTTCTACGAGCAGTACTTC
few,TRBJ1-5,TRBD1,15,TRBV20-1,CSARWQGAGNQPQHF,TGCAGTGCTAGGTGGCAGGGGGCTGGCAATCAGCCCCAGCATTTT
-,TRBJ2-7,TRBD1,16,TRBV7-9,CASSSTSQGAFYEQYF,TGTGCCAGCAGCTCTACCTCACAGGGGGCATTCTACGAGCAGTACTTC
many,TRBJ2-7,TRBD1,15,TRBV7-9,CASSLWDRASYEQYF,TGTGCCAGCAGCTTATGGGACAGGGCTTCATACGAGCAGTACTTC
-,TRBJ1-1,-,12,TRBV20-1,CSAKTQNTEAFF,TGCAGTGCCAAGACACAGAACACTGAAGCTTTCTTT
-,TRBJ2-7,-,16,TRBV7-2,CASSSRGTRATYEQYF,TGTGCCAGCAGCTCTAGGGGAACCCGAGCCACCTACGAGCAGTACTTC
few,TRBJ1-2,TRBD1,17,TRBV6-5,CASSYSSAGGGDYGYTF,TGTGCCAGCAGTTACTCATCGGCAGGGGGAGGGGACTATGGCTACACCTTC
-,TRBJ2-1,-,16,TRBV27,CASSSWFGAPYNEQFF,TGTGCCAGCAGTTCTTGGTTTGGGGCTCCCTACAATGAGCAGTTCTTC
-,TRBJ1-5,-,14,TRBV4-3,CASSQDSGVQPQHF,TGCGCCAGCAGCCAAGATAGCGGGGTTCAGCCCCAGCATTTT
-,TRBJ2-5,-,14,TRBV20-1,CSASPMLLQETQYF,TGCAGTGCTAGCCCTATGCTCCTCCAAGAGACCCAGTACTTC
-,TRBJ2-4,-,14,TRBV19,CASTPQGLRGEQYF,TGTGCCAGTACCCCTCAGGGCCTCCGCGGGGAGCAGTACTTC
many,TRBJ2-7,-,14,TRBV28,CASSWAGSSYEQYF,TGTGCCAGCAGCTGGGCCGGGTCCTCCTACGAGCAGTACTTC
few,TRBJ2-1,-,13,TRBV5-1,CASWGIKPNEQFF,TGCGCCAGTTGGGGGATCAAGCCCAATGAGCAGTTCTTC
few,TRBJ2-2,-,14,TRBV6-5,CASIDLRVTGELFF,TGTGCCAGCATAGATCTACGCGTCACCGGGGAGCTGTTTTTT
many,TRBJ1-2,-,16,TRBV29-1,CSVEDRDHGRLYGYTF,TGCAGCGTTGAAGATCGGGACCACGGCAGGCTCTATGGCTACACCTTC
few,TRBJ2-7,-,13,TRBV10-3,CAIRGGELLEQYF,TGTGCCATCAGGGGGGGCGAACTCCTCGAGCAGTACTTC
few,TRBJ2-1,-,13,TRBV3-1,CASSPGQPLTQFF,TGTGCCAGCAGCCCGGGACAACCCCTAACGCAGTTCTTC
-,TRBJ1-5,-,13,TRBV7-6,CAGSLTIQGSQHF,TGTGCCGGCAGCCTCACTATTCAGGGTTCCCAGCATTTT